This T cell receptor beta chain was profiled in a study of shared clonotypes between healthy human individuals. Study results and caveats: The sole specimen, blood, was sampled, and tissue repertoires likely differ.

It was approximately 280 ng DNA, roughly 32,000 T cell genomes, that went into each replicate PCR of unsorted PBMC. Some clones are missing from TCRdb's copy, which holds only in-frame ones; the method was immunoSEQ multiplex PCR. The table records about 600,000 clones, around 78% of them present only once. In this sample, this clone turned up once. Its antigen remains unidentified. Sequencing was performed on PBMCs. This receptor was taken from a woman between 40 and 50 years old in good health. Some clones in this sample may be carry-over from other donors' samples.

The CDR3 DNA reads as TGTGCCAGCAGTGCAACTAGCGGGAGATTCCATGAGCAGTTCTTC. It translates to CASSATSGRFHEQFF. This chain links TRBV2 with TRBJ2-1, with 11 bases identical to TRBD2. J lost 8 bases, V lost 4 bases, and 7 bases had no gene match. Germline V gene lookup returns CDR1 SNHLY and CDR2 FYNNEI. CDR3 length: 15 amino acids. The full variable domain, in which reference TRBV2 and TRBJ2-1 provide the parts outside the CDR3, is EPEVTQTPSHQVTQMGQEVILRCVPISNHLYFYWYRQILGQKVEFLVSFYNNEISEKSEIFDDQFSVERPDGSNFTLKIRSTKLEDSAMYFCASSATSGRFHEQFFGPGTRLTVL.